A single sample is the source of the 16 T cell receptor beta chains below, sequenced in a study of T-cell reconstitution after alpha-beta-depleted transplantation in children. Library preparation (for TCRbeta) was performed with unique molecular identifiers. TCRdb fed the PCR reads into MiXCR, producing one record per CDR3 protein. The sample holds some 550,000 distinct CDR3 sequences, approximately 16% seen once. The starting material was PBMCs from the stem cell graft donor, obtained from the stem cell graft. Receptors originate from a human donor who donated a stem cell graft to a child with acute lymphoblastic leukemia.

CDR3 in amino acids: CASSWPDRVNTEAFF. CDR3 DNA: TGCGCCAGCAGCTGGCCTGACAGAGTGAACACTGAAGCTTTCTTT. The V and J genes are TRBV5-1 and TRBJ1-1; D is possibly TRBD1 (5 bases). Trimming left V 3 bases short and J 0 bases short, with 12 bases between. The CDR3 is 15 residues long. The germline V gene has CDR1 SGHRS and CDR2 YFSETQ.

This rearrangement joins TRBV20-1 to TRBJ2-7; 7 bases match TRBD2. The V gene's germline CDR1 is DFQATT and CDR2 SNEGSKA (reference sequence). The ends lost 1 base at V and 6 bases at J; junction bases unmatched: 12. The CDR3 contains 15 residues. The CDR3 DNA reads as TGCAGTGCTAGAGCTTCCGGGACGTCGGGAGGCGAGCAGTACTTC. This gives the protein CSARASGTSGGEQYF.

The V and J genes are TRBV4-1 and TRBJ2-5; no firm D call. This CDR3 comprises 15 residues. Germline V gene lookup returns CDR1 MGHRA and CDR2 YSYEKL. Trimming left V 2 bases short and J 0 bases short, with 10 bases between. The CDR3 DNA is TGCGCCAGCAGCCAATTGCTGGTTAACCAAGAGACCCAGTACTTC. It encodes CASSQLLVNQETQYF.

The chain employs TRBV7-9 and TRBJ2-4, with TRBD2 as a possible D gene (7 bases). Trimming removed 5 bases at V and 1 base at J, with 18 bases between. The CDR3 covers 17 residues. Germline CDR1 SEHNR, CDR2 FQNEAQ (reference sequence). The CDR3 protein is CASSPRGAITAKNIQYF. CDR3 DNA sequence: TGTGCCAGCAGCCCTCGGGGGGCAATAACGGCCAAAAACATTCAGTACTTC.

There are a few counts of this clonotype. The chain employs TRBV11-1 and TRBJ2-1, with 14 bases aligning to TRBD2. J was trimmed by 8 bases and V by 0 bases; bases with no gene match: 9. The CDR3 is 18 amino acids. Germline loops: CDR1 SGHAT, CDR2 FQDESV (reference sequence). The chain's CDR3 is CASSLALTSGRASHEQFF. CDR3 in DNA: TGTGCCAGCAGCTTAGCCCTGACTAGCGGGAGGGCCAGTCATGAGCAGTTCTTC. The full variable domain, in which reference TRBV11-1 and TRBJ2-1 provide the parts outside the CDR3, is EAEVAQSPRYKITEKSQAVAFWCDPISGHATLYWYRQILGQGPELLVQFQDESVVDDSQLPKDRFSAERLKGVDSTLKIQPAELGDSAMYLCASSLALTSGRASHEQFFGPGTRLTVL.

The chain uses TRBV20-1 and TRBJ2-7; 9 bases are a match to TRBD2. V gave up 0 bases and J gave up 7 bases; unmatched junction bases: 16. The germline V gene encodes CDR1 DFQATT and CDR2 SNEGSKA (reference sequence). CDR3 length equals 17 residues. Here the CDR3 DNA reads TGCAGTGCTAGAGATCTGTGGCGGGTAGCGGGAGATCTTGAGCAGTACTTC. Translation: CSARDLWRVAGDLEQYF.

This clonotype has only a few counts. The genes are TRBV7-9 and TRBJ2-2; 10 bases match TRBD2. The CDR3 length is 15 residues. The V and J ends lost 5 bases and 1 base, in that order; junction bases with no gene match: 1. Looked up from germline, CDR1 is SEHNR and CDR2 is FQNEAQ (reference sequence). CDR3 sequence: CASSASGRNTGELFF. The DNA for the CDR3 is TGTGCCAGCAGCGCTAGCGGGAGGAACACCGGGGAGCTGTTTTTT.

This clonotype came up a few times. This chain connects TRBV27 to TRBJ1-5, with TRBD1 as a possible D gene (5 bases). Germline V CDR1 and CDR2: MNHEY, SMNVEV (reference sequence). The CDR3 length is 15 residues. V lost 3 bases and J 3 bases, leaving 12 bases between the germline ends. CDR3 amino acids: CASSFRLTDNQPQHF. DNA of the CDR3: TGTGCCAGCAGTTTTCGGTTGACAGACAATCAGCCCCAGCATTTT.

This clonotype came up a few times. The rearrangement uses TRBV6-6 and TRBJ1-2; D not resolved. The germline gives CDR1 MNHNY, CDR2 SVGAGI (reference sequence). V was pared by 5 bases and J by 4 bases, with 8 bases between. CDR3 length equals 12 residues. The CDR3 reads CASSQVTYGYTF. In DNA, the CDR3 is TGTGCCAGCAGTCAGGTCACCTATGGCTACACCTTC.

This clonotype was seen ten or more times. The rearrangement links TRBV11-2 to TRBJ2-7; D gene unclear. Trimming removed 0 bases at V and 2 bases at J, with 5 bases between. The CDR3 totals 13 residues. CDR1 and CDR2 (germline): SGHAT, FQNNGV. CDR3 in amino acids: CASSLDPAYEQYF. CDR3 sequence (DNA): TGTGCCAGCAGCTTAGATCCGGCCTACGAGCAGTACTTC. Together with reference TRBV11-2 and TRBJ2-7, the CDR3 gives the full variable domain: EAGVAQSPRYKIIEKRQSVAFWCNPISGHATLYWYQQILGQGPKLLIQFQNNGVVDDSQLPKDRFSAERLKGVDSTLKIQPAKLEDSAVYLCASSLDPAYEQYFGPGTRLTVT.

A few counts support this clonotype. The chain uses TRBV12-3 or TRBV12-4 and TRBJ2-3; D not certain. V lost 8 bases and J 6 bases, leaving 12 bases between the germline ends. The CDR3 runs to 12 residues. CDR3 sequence: CASGVRGDTQYF. The CDR3 DNA sequence: TGTGCCAGCGGGGTGCGTGGGGATACGCAGTATTTT.

This clonotype was found a few times. The gene calls are TRBV6-1 and TRBJ2-7, with 12 bases matching TRBD2. J lost 5 bases, V lost 6 bases, and 8 bases had no gene match. The CDR3 length is 15 residues. The germline V gene has CDR1 MNHNS and CDR2 SASEGT. CDR3 amino acids: CASRPLAGGLHEQYF. The DNA of the CDR3 is TGTGCCAGCAGACCTCTAGCGGGAGGGCTCCACGAGCAGTACTTC.

The chain uses TRBV10-3 and TRBJ1-2, with 9 bases lining up with TRBD1. CDR3 size: 20 residues. The ends lost 6 bases at V and 5 bases at J; junction bases unmatched: 25. The germline V gene has CDR1 ENHRY and CDR2 SYGVKD. Here the CDR3 DNA reads TGTGCCATCAGCCACGGGACCTGGGACAGGGAACGGGTCCAGCCTTATGGCTACACCTTC. Translated, it gives CAISHGTWDRERVQPYGYTF.

The genes are TRBV7-6 and TRBJ2-7, with 10 bases aligning to TRBD1. V gave up 0 bases and J gave up 6 bases; unmatched junction bases: 8. CDR3 length: 16 residues. Germline V lookup: CDR1 SGHVS, CDR2 FNYEAQ. This CDR3 is CASSLAPGQGDPEQYF. Written as DNA, the CDR3 is TGTGCCAGCAGCTTAGCGCCCGGACAGGGGGATCCCGAGCAGTACTTC.

The sample holds one count of this clonotype. The genes are TRBV2 and TRBJ2-1, with D unclear. The CDR3 totals 14 residues. Germline V gene data show CDR1 as SNHLY and CDR2 as FYNNEI. Trimming removed 3 bases from V and 1 base from J, with 7 bases in between. The CDR3 bases are TGTGCCAGCAGTGATTCTGCGTCCTACAATGAGCAGTTCTTC. Its protein product is CASSDSASYNEQFF. Together with reference TRBV2 and TRBJ2-1, the CDR3 gives the full variable domain: EPEVTQTPSHQVTQMGQEVILRCVPISNHLYFYWYRQILGQKVEFLVSFYNNEISEKSEIFDDQFSVERPDGSNFTLKIRSTKLEDSAMYFCASSDSASYNEQFFGPGTRLTVL.

V and J are TRBV11-2 and TRBJ2-1; 10 bases are shared with TRBD2. The CDR3 has 16 amino acids. The germline V gene encodes CDR1 SGHAT and CDR2 FQNNGV. V dropped 6 bases and J dropped 6; count of bases not matched to a gene: 11. The CDR3 DNA reads as TGTGCCAGCAGTTCCATAGCGGGAGGCCCTATCAATGAGCAGTTCTTC. Its protein product is CASSSIAGGPINEQFF.